The 24 T cell receptor beta chains in this list originate from one sample, sequenced in a study of Ad26.COV2.S vaccination and SARS-CoV-2 variants. TCRdb's copy holds only in-frame clones and misses some; the assay was immunoSEQ multiplex PCR. The sample lists around 370,000 clones, 70% to 90% occurring once. Treatment indicated: around 19 received Ad26.COV2.S at low or high dose, single or two shots; about 5 received placebo; per-sample allocation not given. The investigators took samples on day 63 after the first vaccine or placebo injection. Sequencing was performed on peripheral blood, taken in a trial of Ad26.COV2.S vaccine versus placebo. Receptor source: a person aged 18-60 years who received the Ad26.COV2.S COVID-19 vaccine or a placebo.

The chain combines TRBV12-3 or TRBV12-4 with TRBJ2-7, with 8 bases aligning to TRBD2. The CDR3 runs 13 residues. V dropped 6 bases and J dropped 6; count of bases not matched to a gene: 7. CDR3: CASRRAGGGEQYF. CDR3 nucleotides: TGTGCCAGCAGAAGGGCCGGGGGGGGCGAGCAGTACTTC.

The chain couples TRBV6-5 to TRBJ2-1; no definite D call. V lost 1 base to trimming and J lost 6 bases, with 16 bases between them. CDR1 MNHEY and CDR2 SVGAGI come from the germline V gene. The CDR3 totals 16 residues. The CDR3 loop is CASSYFFATQTNEQFF. CDR3 DNA sequence: TGTGCCAGCAGTTACTTTTTCGCGACGCAGACCAATGAGCAGTTCTTC.

This CDR3 reads CASSPRGQGSLGTEAFF. DNA for the CDR3: TGCGCCAGCAGCCCTCGAGGACAGGGGTCCCTGGGCACTGAAGCTTTCTTT. The genes are TRBV4-1 and TRBJ1-1; 9 nucleotides match TRBD1. V gave up 4 bases and J gave up 4 bases; unmatched junction bases: 13. Germline loops: CDR1 MGHRA, CDR2 YSYEKL. This CDR3 region has 17 residues.

The V gene is TRBV2, the J gene TRBJ2-2; no definite D call. The CDR3 sequence is 13 residues long. Germline assignment: CDR1 SNHLY and CDR2 FYNNEI. V lost 10 bases and J 1 base, leaving 10 bases between the germline ends. In DNA form, the CDR3 reads TGTGCCACCTTGACGGGGAACACCGGGGAGCTGTTTTTT. It specifies CATLTGNTGELFF. The variable domain in full, with the rest retrieved from reference TRBV2 and TRBJ2-2, is EPEVTQTPSHQVTQMGQEVILRCVPISNHLYFYWYRQILGQKVEFLVSFYNNEISEKSEIFDDQFSVERPDGSNFTLKIRSTKLEDSAMYFCATLTGNTGELFFGEGSRLTVL.

The chain joins TRBV6-5 to TRBJ2-7; 13 bases match TRBD2. CDR1 is MNHEY, CDR2 SVGAGI, per germline. The length of the CDR3 is 14 residues. V dropped 6 bases and J dropped 4; count of bases not matched to a gene: 3. The CDR3 sequence: CASRGTSGKYEQYF. The CDR3 DNA reads TGTGCCAGCAGGGGGACTAGCGGGAAATACGAGCAGTACTTC.

Many counts were recorded for this clone. V is TRBV11-2 and J is TRBJ1-6, with D perhaps matching TRBD1 (6 bases). Trimming removed 3 bases from V and 2 bases from J, with 17 bases in between. CDR1 SGHAT and CDR2 FQNNGV come from the germline V gene. CDR3 length equals 18 residues. Here the CDR3 reads CASSFHPRQAAYNSPLHF. CDR3 nucleotides: TGTGCCAGCAGCTTCCACCCCAGACAGGCTGCCTATAATTCACCCCTCCACTTT.

The rearrangement uses TRBV4-3 and TRBJ1-3, with no clear D. V gave up 1 base and J gave up 4 bases, with 8 bases separating them. The CDR3 contains 14 residues. Germline V gene sequence: CDR1 LGHNA, CDR2 YSLEER. The CDR3 DNA sequence: TGCGCCAGCAGCCAAGGTACCGGCGGAAACACCATATATTTT. Translating gives CASSQGTGGNTIYF.

The rearrangement uses TRBV10-3 and TRBJ1-2; 9 bases match TRBD1. Per germline, CDR1 ENHRY and CDR2 SYGVKD. CDR3 length: 15 residues. V was pared by 6 bases and J by 6 bases, with 11 bases of the junction left unmatched. The CDR3 DNA follows: TGTGCCATCAGCTCCCCTGGGACAGGGAGGGATGGCTACACCTTC. It specifies CAISSPGTGRDGYTF.

The genes are TRBV29-1 and TRBJ2-1; 7 positions match TRBD1. J was trimmed by 10 bases and V by 4 bases; bases with no gene match: 4. CDR3 length: 11 amino acids. Germline lookup yields CDR1 SQVTM and CDR2 ANQGSEA. Here the CDR3 reads CSVAEQGEQFF. The CDR3 bases are TGCAGCGTTGCGGAACAGGGGGAGCAGTTCTTC.

The chain joins TRBV14 to TRBJ2-7; D unresolved. CDR1 and CDR2 from the germline V gene are SGHDN and FVKESK. V gave up 1 base and J gave up 2 bases, with 12 bases separating them. This CDR3 contains 15 residues. This chain's CDR3 is CASSQGLRTAYEQYF. DNA for the CDR3: TGTGCCAGCAGCCAAGGTCTCAGAACAGCCTACGAGCAGTACTTC. Based on the CDR3 plus reference TRBV14 and TRBJ2-7, the full variable domain is EAGVTQFPSHSVIEKGQTVTLRCDPISGHDNLYWYRRVMGKEIKFLLHFVKESKQDESGMPNNRFLAERTGGTYSTLKVQPAELEDSGVYFCASSQGLRTAYEQYFGPGTRLTVT.

The V call is TRBV10-1, the J call TRBJ2-7, with 8 bases aligning to TRBD2. The V and J ends lost 3 bases and 2 bases, in that order; junction bases with no gene match: 9. CDR1 is WNHNN and CDR2 is SYGVQD in the germline V gene (reference sequence). The CDR3 covers 16 residues. The CDR3 is CASSDLRTSTTYEQYF. As DNA, the CDR3 is TGCGCCAGCAGTGACCTGAGGACTAGCACAACCTACGAGCAGTACTTC.

The chain combines TRBV5-1 with TRBJ2-1; perhaps TRBD2 as D (6 bases). The CDR3 is 14 amino acids. Germline lookup yields CDR1 SGHRS and CDR2 YFSETQ. The V end lost 3 bases, the J end lost 6 bases, and 13 bases lay between the germline ends. The chain's CDR3 is CASSSRLDSNEQFF. The CDR3 DNA is TGCGCCAGCAGCTCCAGACTAGACTCCAATGAGCAGTTCTTC.

In its sample, this clone was seen once. V and J are TRBV5-4 and TRBJ1-2, with D perhaps TRBD1 (6 bases). The CDR3 spans 13 residues. The V gene's germline CDR1 is SGHNT and CDR2 YYREEE (reference sequence). V lost 0 bases and J 6 bases, leaving 9 bases between the germline ends. The CDR3 DNA reads TGTGCCAGCAGCTTGGCCGCAGGGGATGGCTACACCTTC. It specifies CASSLAAGDGYTF. The entire variable domain, with the rest obtained from reference TRBV5-4 and TRBJ1-2, is as follows: ETGVTQSPTHLIKTRGQQVTLRCSSQSGHNTVSWYQQALGQGPQFIFQYYREEENGRGNFPPRFSGLQFPNYSSELNVNALELDDSALYLCASSLAAGDGYTFGSGTRLTVV.

The CDR3 loop is CASSLRTGNTEAFF. The CDR3 DNA reads TGTGCCAGCAGCCTACGGACAGGGAACACTGAAGCTTTCTTT. The chain combines TRBV7-6 with TRBJ1-1, with 7 positions matching TRBD1. The CDR3 sequence is 14 residues long. Germline V gene sequence: CDR1 SGHVS, CDR2 FNYEAQ. V trimming: 5 bases; J trimming: 1 base; junction bases outside the gene matches: 4. The full variable domain, in which reference TRBV7-6 and TRBJ1-1 provide the parts outside the CDR3, is GAGVSQSPRYKVTKRGQDVALRCDPISGHVSLYWYRQALGQGPEFLTYFNYEAQQDKSGLPNDRFSAERPEGSISTLTIQRTEQRDSAMYRCASSLRTGNTEAFFGQGTRLTVV.

In this sample, this clone turned up a few times. The genes are TRBV4-1 and TRBJ2-7; weak D call: TRBD1 (5 bases). The germline V and J ends were trimmed by 0 bases and 2 bases, with 11 bases remaining between them. CDR3 length: 15 residues. Per germline, CDR1 MGHRA and CDR2 YSYEKL. CDR3 nucleotide sequence: TGCGCCAGCAGCCAAGATTCAGGGTTCCCCTACGAGCAGTACTTC. Translating it yields CASSQDSGFPYEQYF.

This clone appeared a single time. This chain links TRBV6-1 with TRBJ2-1; 10 bases line up with TRBD2. This CDR3 spans 15 amino acids. J was trimmed by 7 bases and V by 1 base; bases with no gene match: 4. Per germline, CDR1 MNHNS and CDR2 SASEGT. DNA of the CDR3: TGTGCCAGCAGTGAAGAAGCGGGAGGGCCAAATGAGCAGTTCTTC. This codes for CASSEEAGGPNEQFF.

Written as DNA, the CDR3 is TGCGCCAGCAGCTTGGCCGGGACTAGCGGGACAGCCGAGCAGTACTTC. Its protein product is CASSLAGTSGTAEQYF. The rearrangement uses TRBV5-1 and TRBJ2-7; 13 bases line up with TRBD2. V was clipped by 0 bases and J by 6 bases; unmatched bases: 6. Germline CDR1 and CDR2: SGHRS and YFSETQ. The CDR3 has 16 residues.

This rearrangement joins TRBV5-4 to TRBJ2-7, with D perhaps matching TRBD1 (6 bases). CDR3 length: 16 residues. V dropped 4 bases and J dropped 4 bases, with 21 bases sitting between them. CDR1 and CDR2 from the germline V gene are SGHNT and YYREEE (reference sequence). The CDR3 spells CASSLKGVLPPYEQYF. The CDR3 nucleotides read TGTGCCAGCAGCCTAAAGGGGGTTCTCCCTCCTTACGAGCAGTACTTC.

The gene calls are TRBV14 and TRBJ1-4, with 8 bases identical to TRBD1. Germline V gene lookup returns CDR1 SGHDN and CDR2 FVKESK. Trimming took 0 bases from V and 4 from J; bases not matched to a gene: 4. CDR3 length equals 16 residues. The CDR3 DNA reads TGTGCCAGCAGCCAAGATCGGGGACAGGTTAATGAAAAACTGTTTTTT. Amino acids: CASSQDRGQVNEKLFF.

V usage is TRBV6-2 or TRBV6-3 and J usage is TRBJ1-5, with D unresolved. The CDR3 contains 14 residues. The ends were cut back, 0 bases at V and 4 bases at J, with 7 bases in the middle. Germline-derived CDR1 and CDR2 are MNHEY and SVGEGT. This CDR3 is CASSYSSKNQPQHF. The CDR3, as DNA: TGTGCCAGCAGTTACTCCTCCAAGAATCAGCCCCAGCATTTT.

The chain links TRBV4-3 to TRBJ2-3, with D perhaps given as TRBD1 or TRBD2 (7 bases each). This CDR3 has 15 residues. Trimming cost V 1 base and J 2 bases, with 10 bases left between them. Germline CDR1 LGHNA, CDR2 YSLEER. Written as DNA, the CDR3 is TGCGCCAGCAGCCAAGGGGAGGGGGCCACAGATACGCAGTATTTT. Residues: CASSQGEGATDTQYF.

Remarks on this clone: Mismatch with germline at one junction end may stem from a read error. The rearrangement joins TRBV20-1 to TRBJ2-7, with 9 bases identical to TRBD1. CDR3 size: 10 residues. From germline, CDR1 is DFQATT and CDR2 SNEGSKA (reference sequence). CDR3 nucleotides: TGCAGTGCTAGGGGACAGGGAATCGGCTTC. This translates into CSARGQGIGF.

The rearrangement uses TRBV30 and TRBJ2-7; no definite D call. This CDR3 spans 16 amino acids. The V and J ends lost 0 bases and 6 bases respectively, with 21 bases between them. The germline V gene encodes CDR1 GTSNPN and CDR2 SVGIG (reference sequence). CDR3 region: CAWSVLRRRAKGEQYF. For the CDR3, the DNA is TGTGCCTGGAGTGTACTCCGGCGAAGGGCCAAAGGCGAGCAGTACTTC.

V and J are TRBV7-2 and TRBJ1-1; TRBD1 is a possible D gene (5 bases). Germline loops: CDR1 SGHTA, CDR2 FQGNSA. The ends were cut back, 1 base at V and 10 bases at J, with 19 bases in the middle. This CDR3 spans 15 amino acids. The CDR3 sequence is CASSLVGQGPEGAFF. CDR3 nucleotide sequence: TGTGCCAGCAGCTTAGTGGGGCAGGGACCAGAGGGAGCTTTCTTT.